Below, 23 T cell receptor beta chains from the same sample are listed, as sequenced in a study of low-dose radiotherapy and immunotherapy resistance in tumors. TRAV and TRBV primers primed cDNA for both TCRalpha and TCRbeta. The authors ran around 19 PCR cycles to amplify TCRs with a constant-region primer and V-primer adapter. TCRdb re-called the reads with MiXCR, one entry per CDR3 protein. The data show about 39,000 distinct CDR3 sequences, roughly 31% seen once. Indicated time point: before trial treatment. The material sequenced was PBMCs, taken before treatment. The receptors originated from a male donor with gallbladder cancer.

Comments on this clonotype: This probably arose from a read error, given a far larger clone one base away. The rearrangement joins TRBV28 to TRBJ2-7; D is unclear. TRBJ2-1 matches the DNA end more closely, so the J call is doubtful. This CDR3 region has 16 residues. The germline gives CDR1 MDHEN, CDR2 SYDVKM. The CDR3 DNA reads TGTGCCGGCAGTCCAGCCTCCACGCTAGACTACAATGAGCAGTTCTTC. This codes for CAGSPASTLDYNEQFF.

As for this clonotype: It is likely a read error: a sequence one base away is far more abundant. The chain recombines TRBV5-4 with TRBJ2-7; TRBD1 aligns across 11 bases. This CDR3 has 15 residues. V lost 4 bases, J lost 2 bases, and 5 bases stayed unmatched. Germline V gene data show CDR1 as SGHNT and CDR2 as YYREEE (reference sequence). CDR3 DNA sequence: TGTGCCAGCAGCGGACCGGGACAGGGGGCCTACGAGCAGTACTTC. Translating gives CASSGPGQGAYEQYF.

Relative to its sample, this clonotype is medium-sized. V usage is TRBV5-5 and J usage is TRBJ1-5, with 9 bases aligning to TRBD1. Losses at the gene ends were 4 bases for V and 8 bases for J; bases not matched to a gene: 10. CDR3 length: 15 amino acids. Germline V lookup: CDR1 SGHKS, CDR2 YYEKEE (reference sequence). The CDR3 coding sequence is TGTGCCAGCAGCGATGCCGCGACAGGGGGAAAGCCCCAGCATTTT. It yields the protein CASSDAATGGKPQHF.

This clonotype was seen at least ten times. The chain uses TRBV30 and TRBJ1-1; D is unclear. Trimming shortened V by 3 bases and J by 6 bases, and 11 bases separated the two germline ends. This CDR3 comprises 12 residues. Germline CDR1 is GTSNPN and CDR2 is SVGIG (reference sequence). The CDR3 spells CAWSSSVPEAFF. Here the CDR3 DNA reads TGTGCCTGGAGCTCCAGTGTCCCTGAAGCTTTCTTT. The complete variable domain, with remaining parts taken from reference TRBV30 and TRBJ1-1, reads SQTIHQWPATLVQPVGSPLSLECTVEGTSNPNLYWYRQAAGRGLQLLFYSVGIGQISSEVPQNLSASRPQDRQFILSSKKLLLSDSGFYLCAWSSSVPEAFFGQGTRLTVV.

This clonotype has at least ten counts. The genes are TRBV5-1 and TRBJ2-1, with 11 nucleotides matching TRBD1. V lost 2 bases to trimming and J lost 8 bases; unmatched junction nucleotides: 6. The CDR3 sequence is 15 residues long. The germline CDR1 and CDR2 sequences are SGHRS and YFSETQ. The CDR3 DNA is TGCGCCAGCAGCTTAAACCCGGGACAGGGGGATGAGCAGTTCTTC. Its translation is CASSLNPGQGDEQFF.

J is TRBJ1-4 and V is TRBV6-6; 9 nucleotides match TRBD1. The CDR3 totals 14 residues. V dropped 6 bases and J dropped 8; count of bases not matched to a gene: 7. CDR1 and CDR2 (germline): MNHNY, SVGAGI (reference sequence). The CDR3 DNA sequence: TGTGCCAGCAGCCGGGACAGGGCAAACGAAAAACTGTTTTTT. Translated: CASSRDRANEKLFF.

This clonotype was observed at least ten times. This sequence joins TRBV4-2 and TRBJ1-2; tentative D call: TRBD1 (5 bases). V lost 0 bases and J lost 4, with 15 bases in between. CDR1 and CDR2 (germline): LGHNA, YNFKEQ. This CDR3 comprises 16 residues. CDR3 amino acids: CASSQDPEAGTYGYTF. In nucleotides, the CDR3 is TGTGCCAGCAGCCAAGATCCGGAGGCAGGGACCTATGGCTACACCTTC.

This sequence joins TRBV6-4 and TRBJ2-7, with D perhaps matching TRBD2 (5 bases). This CDR3 contains 14 residues. The ends were cut back, 5 bases at V and 0 bases at J, with 11 bases in the middle. CDR1 and CDR2 from the germline V gene are MRHNA and SNTAGT. Here the CDR3 reads CASSRTFPSYEQYF. For the CDR3, the DNA is TGTGCCAGCAGTCGGACTTTCCCCTCCTACGAGCAGTACTTC.

This clonotype was detected ten times or more. V and J are TRBV20-1 and TRBJ2-7; D possibly corresponds to TRBD2 (5 bases). The CDR3 is 15 residues long. Germline V gene sequence: CDR1 DFQATT, CDR2 SNEGSKA (reference sequence). Between the trimmed V and J ends, which lost 0 bases and 5 bases, there was a span of 17 bases. The DNA of the CDR3 is TGCAGTGCTAGAGACCCCTTCGGGAATGCCCACGAGCAGTACTTC. This gives the protein CSARDPFGNAHEQYF.

This clonotype was recorded at least ten times. The chain has TRBV14 and TRBJ1-2; D remains ambiguous. Germline assignment: CDR1 SGHDN and CDR2 FVKESK. Trimming took off 4 bases at V and 4 bases at J, with 10 bases between the two ends. This CDR3 has 13 amino acids. CDR3 region: CASSLQSIYGYTF. The DNA of the CDR3 is TGTGCCAGCAGCCTTCAGAGTATCTATGGCTACACCTTC.

This clonotype was counted at least ten times. The rearrangement links TRBV7-9 to TRBJ2-7; 10 bases agree with TRBD1. The CDR3 has 13 residues. The germline V gene has CDR1 SEHNR and CDR2 FQNEAQ (reference sequence). J lost 2 bases, V lost 5 bases, and 0 bases had no gene match. This CDR3 is CASSDRGPYEQYF. CDR3 nucleotide sequence: TGTGCCAGCAGCGACAGGGGGCCCTACGAGCAGTACTTC.

This clonotype has at least ten counts. CDR3 protein: CASSLGRGGETQYF. The CDR3 DNA is TGCGCCAGCAGCTTGGGCAGGGGGGGAGAGACCCAGTACTTC. This chain uses TRBV5-1 with TRBJ2-5; the D gene could be TRBD1 or TRBD2 (7 bases each). Germline V gene data show CDR1 as SGHRS and CDR2 as YFSETQ. This CDR3 has 14 amino acids. V lost 0 bases and J 4 bases, leaving 10 bases between the germline ends.

By share, this clonotype counts as medium-sized. The chain combines TRBV28 with TRBJ1-5, with D perhaps TRBD1 (6 bases). This CDR3 is 15 amino acids long. Per germline, CDR1 MDHEN and CDR2 SYDVKM. Trimming removed 6 bases from V and 0 bases from J, with 12 bases in between. DNA of the CDR3: TGTGCCAGCAGCCGGGGGCAGATTAGCAATCAGCCCCAGCATTTT. Protein sequence: CASSRGQISNQPQHF.

J is TRBJ2-1 and V is TRBV5-6; no definite D call. V gave up 0 bases and J gave up 0 bases, with 4 bases separating them. The germline V gene encodes CDR1 SGHDT and CDR2 YYEEEE. The CDR3 covers 14 residues. CDR3 sequence: CASSLGDSYNEQFF. DNA of the CDR3: TGTGCCAGCAGCTTGGGGGACTCCTACAATGAGCAGTTCTTC.

V is TRBV2 and J is TRBJ2-5; D gene uncertain. The V gene lost 7 bases and the J gene lost 5 bases, with 11 bases spanning the gap. The CDR3 is 12 amino acids. Germline V CDR1 and CDR2: SNHLY, FYNNEI. The CDR3 loop reads CASTGWRETQYF. CDR3 nucleotides: TGTGCCAGCACTGGCTGGCGTGAGACCCAGTACTTC.

The chain recombines TRBV7-9 with TRBJ2-7; D ambiguous. The CDR3 spans 15 residues. CDR1 and CDR2 from the germline V gene are SEHNR and FQNEAQ (reference sequence). V lost 5 bases and J lost 1, with 15 bases in between. CDR3 in DNA: TGTGCCAGCAGCAAGGTCCCCGGCAGTTCCTACGAGCAGTACTTC. Its protein product is CASSKVPGSSYEQYF.

This clonotype was observed a handful of times. The J gene is TRBJ1-2, the V gene TRBV7-9; a possible D gene is TRBD1 (6 bases). CDR1 and CDR2 from the germline V gene are SEHNR and FQNEAQ (reference sequence). The CDR3 sequence is 15 residues long. The ends were cut back, 1 base at V and 3 bases at J, with 12 bases in the middle. CDR3 sequence (DNA): TGTGCCAGCAGCTTAGGTATTCAGGGGCACTATGGCTACACCTTC. Translating gives CASSLGIQGHYGYTF.

This clonotype was counted many times. The chain couples TRBV18 to TRBJ2-5; D unresolved. Trimming took 2 bases from V and 2 from J, leaving 6 bases between them. CDR1 is KGHSH, CDR2 LQKENI, per germline. This CDR3 is built from 13 residues. The CDR3 here is CASSPRLQETQYF. In nucleotides, the CDR3 is TGTGCCAGCTCACCAAGGTTGCAAGAGACCCAGTACTTC.

This clonotype was recorded at least ten times. The chain uses TRBV4-2 and TRBJ2-3, with a possible D match to TRBD2 (5 bases). The germline V and J ends were trimmed by 1 base and 2 bases, with 13 bases remaining between them. Germline V gene sequence: CDR1 LGHNA, CDR2 YNFKEQ. CDR3 size: 16 residues. The CDR3 spells CASSQVSGGTTDTQYF. The CDR3, as DNA: TGTGCCAGCAGCCAAGTCTCAGGAGGTACCACAGATACGCAGTATTTT.

The chain recombines TRBV10-3 with TRBJ1-4; D is unclear. With 0 bases removed from V and 8 bases from J, the gap between germline ends came to 7 bases. Looked up from germline, CDR1 is ENHRY and CDR2 is SYGVKD. The CDR3 totals 13 residues. CDR3 loop: CAISESGVEKLFF. CDR3 in DNA: TGTGCCATCAGTGAGTCAGGCGTCGAAAAACTGTTTTTT.

Many counts were recorded for this clonotype. The chain employs TRBV12-3 or TRBV12-4 and TRBJ1-1, with D possibly matching TRBD1 (6 bases). This CDR3 has 11 residues. V lost 4 bases to trimming and J lost 10 bases, with 10 bases between them. The CDR3 loop reads CASSSTGLAFF. The CDR3 bases are TGTGCCAGCAGTTCCACAGGGTTAGCTTTCTTT.

This chain connects TRBV20-1 to TRBJ2-7, with D possibly being TRBD1 (5 bases). The V and J ends lost 0 bases and 3 bases respectively, with 9 bases between them. The CDR3 totals 13 residues. Looked up from germline, CDR1 is DFQATT and CDR2 is SNEGSKA (reference sequence). In nucleotides, the CDR3 is TGCAGTGCTAGAGAGACAGTTGACTACGAGCAGTACTTC. Translated: CSARETVDYEQYF.

V is TRBV24-1 and J is TRBJ2-2; no clear D gene. The CDR3 covers 16 residues. Between the trimmed V and J ends, which lost 7 bases and 1 base, there was a span of 15 bases. The V gene's germline CDR1 is KGHDR and CDR2 SFDVKD. CDR3 nucleotides: TGTGCCACCAGCGATGTGGGGATAGGGAACACCGGGGAGCTGTTTTTT. This encodes CATSDVGIGNTGELFF.